Each of the 2 T cell receptor beta chains below was sequenced from the same sample in a study of post-analysis software for immune sequencing data. Regarding the study as a whole: A handful of TRBV segments (TRBV5-6, TRBV5-1 and TRBV20-1 among them) occurred more frequently in patients than in controls.

Libraries were made from TCR beta cDNA, and they carried unique molecular identifiers. One entry per CDR3 protein, called by TCRdb with MiXCR from the PCR reads. In the table there are a few hundred thousand distinct CDR3 sequences, approximately 34% of which are singletons. The antigens of these receptors remain unknown. The source material was blood. The receptors originated from a girl aged 2-17 years with multiple sclerosis.

This clonotype has just a few counts. This chain links TRBV9 with TRBJ1-4; TRBD1 is a possible D gene (5 bases). The CDR3 runs to 15 residues. V was trimmed by 0 bases and J by 4 bases, leaving 10 bases between them. Per the germline V gene, CDR1 is SGDLS and CDR2 is YYNGEE. The CDR3 here is CASSVGGTLNEKLFF. DNA for the CDR3: TGTGCCAGCAGCGTAGGTGGGACCCTTAATGAAAAACTGTTTTTT. Together with reference TRBV9 and TRBJ1-4, the CDR3 gives the full variable domain: DSGVTQTPKHLITATGQRVTLRCSPRSGDLSVYWYQQSLDQGLQFLIQYYNGEERAKGNILERFSAQQFPDLHSELNLSSLELGDSALYFCASSVGGTLNEKLFFGSGTQLSVL.

This clonotype appeared a few times. The gene calls are TRBV6-6 and TRBJ1-2, with D maybe TRBD1 (5 bases). V lost 2 bases, J lost 6 bases, and 16 bases lay in between. Germline-derived CDR1 and CDR2 are MNHNY and SVGAGI (reference sequence). The CDR3 is 15 amino acids. The CDR3 here is CASSYPGAGRNGYTF. CDR3 sequence (DNA): TGTGCCAGCAGTTACCCCGGGGCAGGGAGGAATGGCTACACCTTC.